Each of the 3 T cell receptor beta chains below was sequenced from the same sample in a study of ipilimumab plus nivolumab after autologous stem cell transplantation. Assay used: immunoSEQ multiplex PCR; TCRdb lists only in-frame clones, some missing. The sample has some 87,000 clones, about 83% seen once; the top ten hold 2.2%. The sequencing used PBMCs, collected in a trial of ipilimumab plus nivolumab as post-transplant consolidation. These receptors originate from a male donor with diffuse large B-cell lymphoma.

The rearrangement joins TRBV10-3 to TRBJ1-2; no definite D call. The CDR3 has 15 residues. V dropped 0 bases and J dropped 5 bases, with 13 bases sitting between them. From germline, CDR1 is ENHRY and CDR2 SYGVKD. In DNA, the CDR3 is TGTGCCATCAGTGAGTCTGGCAGCCCATCATATGGCTACACCTTC. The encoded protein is CAISESGSPSYGYTF.

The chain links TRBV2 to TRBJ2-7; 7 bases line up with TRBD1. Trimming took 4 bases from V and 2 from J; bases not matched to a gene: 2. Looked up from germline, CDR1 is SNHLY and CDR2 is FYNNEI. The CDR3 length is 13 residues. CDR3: CASSVTGAYEQYF. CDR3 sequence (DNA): TGTGCCAGCAGTGTAACAGGGGCCTACGAGCAGTACTTC.

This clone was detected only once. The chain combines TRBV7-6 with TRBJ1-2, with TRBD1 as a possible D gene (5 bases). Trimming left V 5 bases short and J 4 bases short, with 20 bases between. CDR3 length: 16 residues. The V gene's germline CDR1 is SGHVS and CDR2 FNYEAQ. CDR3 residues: CASSVGGAFIGYGYTF. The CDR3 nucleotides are TGTGCCAGCAGCGTGGGAGGGGCCTTTATCGGCTATGGCTACACCTTC.